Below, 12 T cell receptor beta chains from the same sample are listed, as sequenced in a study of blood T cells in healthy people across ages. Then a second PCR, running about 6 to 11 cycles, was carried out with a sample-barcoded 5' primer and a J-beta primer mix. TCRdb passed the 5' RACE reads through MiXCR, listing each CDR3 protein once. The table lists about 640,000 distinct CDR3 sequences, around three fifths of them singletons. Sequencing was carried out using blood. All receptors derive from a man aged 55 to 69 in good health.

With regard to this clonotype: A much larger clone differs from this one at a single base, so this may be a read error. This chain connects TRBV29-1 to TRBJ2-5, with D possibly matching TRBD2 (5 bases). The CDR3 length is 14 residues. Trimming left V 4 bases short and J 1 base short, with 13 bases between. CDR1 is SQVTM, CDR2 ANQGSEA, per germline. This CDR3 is CSVAQERAQETQYF. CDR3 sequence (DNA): TGCAGCGTTGCCCAGGAGAGGGCCCAAGAGACCCAGTACTTC.

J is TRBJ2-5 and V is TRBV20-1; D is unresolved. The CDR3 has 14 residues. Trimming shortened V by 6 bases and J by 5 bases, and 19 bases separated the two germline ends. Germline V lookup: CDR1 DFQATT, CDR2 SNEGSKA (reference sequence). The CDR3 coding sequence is TGCAGTGCCCCCGACACGCCGAGTACTGAGACCCAGTACTTC. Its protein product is CSAPDTPSTETQYF.

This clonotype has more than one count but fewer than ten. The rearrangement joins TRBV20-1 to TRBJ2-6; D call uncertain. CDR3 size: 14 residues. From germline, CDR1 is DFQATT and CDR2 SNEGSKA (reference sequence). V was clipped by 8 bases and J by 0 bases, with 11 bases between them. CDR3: CSSTGASGANVLTF. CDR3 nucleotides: TGCAGTTCCACCGGAGCCTCTGGGGCCAACGTCCTGACTTTC.

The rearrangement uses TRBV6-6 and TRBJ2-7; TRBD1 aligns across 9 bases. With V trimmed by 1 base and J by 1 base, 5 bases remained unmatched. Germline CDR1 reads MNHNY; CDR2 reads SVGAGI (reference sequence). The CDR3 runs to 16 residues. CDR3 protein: CASSYYGTGQSYEQYF. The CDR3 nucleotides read TGTGCCAGCAGTTACTATGGGACAGGGCAGTCCTACGAGCAGTACTTC.

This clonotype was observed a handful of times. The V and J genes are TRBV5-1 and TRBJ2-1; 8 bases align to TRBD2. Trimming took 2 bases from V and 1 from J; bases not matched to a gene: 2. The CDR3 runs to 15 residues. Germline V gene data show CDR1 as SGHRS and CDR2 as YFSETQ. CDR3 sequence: CASSFGGVSYNEQFF. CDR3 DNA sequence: TGCGCCAGCAGCTTCGGGGGGGTGTCCTACAATGAGCAGTTCTTC. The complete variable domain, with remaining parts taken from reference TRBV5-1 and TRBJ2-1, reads KAGVTQTPRYLIKTRGQQVTLSCSPISGHRSVSWYQQTPGQGLQFLFEYFSETQRNKGNFPGRFSGRQFSNSRSEMNVSTLELGDSALYLCASSFGGVSYNEQFFGPGTRLTVL.

The CDR3 region has the DNA TGTGCCAGCAGCCCCGTTGGCGGCCTCTACGAGCAGTACTTC. Its protein is CASSPVGGLYEQYF. The chain employs TRBV7-2 and TRBJ2-7; no firm D call. V lost 5 bases to trimming and J lost 3 bases, with 14 bases between them. This CDR3 comprises 14 residues. In germline, CDR1 is SGHTA, CDR2 FQGNSA. Variable domain in full (rest from reference TRBV7-2 and TRBJ2-7): GAGVSQSPSNKVTEKGKDVELRCDPISGHTALYWYRQSLGQGLEFLIYFQGNSAPDKSGLPSDRFSAERTGGSVSTLTIQRTQQEDSAVYLCASSPVGGLYEQYFGPGTRLTVT.

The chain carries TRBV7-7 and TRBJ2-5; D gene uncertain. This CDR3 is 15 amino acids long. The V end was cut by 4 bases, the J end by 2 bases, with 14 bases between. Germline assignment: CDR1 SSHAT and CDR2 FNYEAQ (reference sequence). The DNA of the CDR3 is TGTGCCAGCAGCTGGGTCCCTCGGATACAAGAGACCCAGTACTTC. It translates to CASSWVPRIQETQYF.

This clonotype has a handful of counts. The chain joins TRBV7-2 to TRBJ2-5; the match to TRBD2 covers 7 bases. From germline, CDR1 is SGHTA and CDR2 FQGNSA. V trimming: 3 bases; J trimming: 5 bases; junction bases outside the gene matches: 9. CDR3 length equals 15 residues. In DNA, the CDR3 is TGTGCCAGCAGCTTGGTTGGACTAGTGAGCGAGACCCAGTACTTC. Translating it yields CASSLVGLVSETQYF.

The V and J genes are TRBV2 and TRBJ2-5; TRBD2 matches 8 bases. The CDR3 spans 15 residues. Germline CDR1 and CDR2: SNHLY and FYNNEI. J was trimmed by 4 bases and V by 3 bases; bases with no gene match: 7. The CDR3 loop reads CASSEVGGAGETQYF. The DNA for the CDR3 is TGTGCCAGCAGTGAGGTCGGGGGGGCCGGAGAGACCCAGTACTTC.

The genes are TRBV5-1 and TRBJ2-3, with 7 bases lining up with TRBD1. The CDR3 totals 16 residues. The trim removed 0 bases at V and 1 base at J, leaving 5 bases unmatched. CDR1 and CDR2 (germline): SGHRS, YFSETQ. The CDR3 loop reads CASSLVRGQGTDTQYF. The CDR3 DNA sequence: TGCGCCAGCAGCTTGGTCCGAGGACAGGGCACAGATACGCAGTATTTT.

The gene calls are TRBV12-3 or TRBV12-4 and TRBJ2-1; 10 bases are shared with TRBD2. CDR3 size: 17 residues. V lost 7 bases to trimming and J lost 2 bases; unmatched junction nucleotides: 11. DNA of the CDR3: TGTGCCAGCAACCGTAGCGGGGGGCTACCCACCTACAATGAGCAGTTCTTC. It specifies CASNRSGGLPTYNEQFF.

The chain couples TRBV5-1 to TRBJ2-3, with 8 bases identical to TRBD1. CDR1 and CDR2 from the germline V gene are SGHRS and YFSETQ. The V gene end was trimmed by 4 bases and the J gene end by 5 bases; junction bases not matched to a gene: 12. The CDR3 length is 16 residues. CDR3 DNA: TGCGCCAGCAGCCCTGACCCGGGACAGGTAGGAGATACGCAGTATTTT. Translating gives CASSPDPGQVGDTQYF.